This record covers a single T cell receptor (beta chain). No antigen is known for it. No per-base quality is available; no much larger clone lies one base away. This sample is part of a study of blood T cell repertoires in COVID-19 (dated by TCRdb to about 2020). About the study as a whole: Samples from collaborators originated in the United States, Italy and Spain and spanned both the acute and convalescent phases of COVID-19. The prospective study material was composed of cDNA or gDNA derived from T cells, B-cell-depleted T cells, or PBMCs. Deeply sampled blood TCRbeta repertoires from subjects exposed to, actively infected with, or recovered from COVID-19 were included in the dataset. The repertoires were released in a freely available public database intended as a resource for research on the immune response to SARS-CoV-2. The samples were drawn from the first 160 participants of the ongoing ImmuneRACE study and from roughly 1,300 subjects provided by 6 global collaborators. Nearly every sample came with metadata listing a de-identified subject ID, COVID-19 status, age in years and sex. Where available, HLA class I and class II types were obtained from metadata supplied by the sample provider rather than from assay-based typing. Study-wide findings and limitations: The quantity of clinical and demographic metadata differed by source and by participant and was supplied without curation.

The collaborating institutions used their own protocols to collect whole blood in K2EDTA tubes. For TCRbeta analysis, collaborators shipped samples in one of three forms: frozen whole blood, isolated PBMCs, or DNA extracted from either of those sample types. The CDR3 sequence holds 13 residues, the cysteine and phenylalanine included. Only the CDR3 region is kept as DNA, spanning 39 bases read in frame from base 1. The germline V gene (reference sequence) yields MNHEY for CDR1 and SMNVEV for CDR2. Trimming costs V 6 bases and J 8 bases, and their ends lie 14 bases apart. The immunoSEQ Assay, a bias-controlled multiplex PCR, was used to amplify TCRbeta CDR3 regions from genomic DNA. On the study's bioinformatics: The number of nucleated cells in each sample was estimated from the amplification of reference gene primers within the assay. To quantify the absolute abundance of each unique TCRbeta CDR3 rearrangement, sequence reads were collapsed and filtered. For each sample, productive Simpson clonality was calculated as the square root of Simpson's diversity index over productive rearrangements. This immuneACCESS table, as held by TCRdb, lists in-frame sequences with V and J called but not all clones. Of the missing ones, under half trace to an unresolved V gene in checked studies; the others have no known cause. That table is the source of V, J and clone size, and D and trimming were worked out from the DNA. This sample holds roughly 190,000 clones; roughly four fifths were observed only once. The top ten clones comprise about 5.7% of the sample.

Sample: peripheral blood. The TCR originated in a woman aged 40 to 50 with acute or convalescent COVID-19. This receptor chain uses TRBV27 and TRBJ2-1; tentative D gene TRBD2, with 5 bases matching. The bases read TGTGCCAGCAGCCTAGCTCAGGTCGATGAGCAGTTCTTC. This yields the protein CASSLAQVDEQFF.